This entry is about one TCR beta chain. Its target antigen remains unknown. No per-base quality is available; no much larger clone lies one base away. The roughly 39 donors, aged 6 to 90 years, were systemically healthy Caucasian individuals from Russia. Around 10 milliliters of peripheral blood were collected from each donor into EDTA-treated Vacutainer tubes. PBMCs were isolated by Ficoll-Paque density-gradient centrifugation, with at least 7 million obtained per sample. Trizol reagent was used to extract total RNA from PBMCs, with at least 6 micrograms per sample. For every donor, an aliquot of PBMCs went through flow cytometry to measure the percentages of naive CD45RAhigh/CD27high T cells. This record belongs to a study of blood T cells in healthy people across ages (dated by TCRdb to about 2015). About the study as a whole: Template switching captured roughly one uniquely barcoded TCR beta cDNA molecule per two T cells in model experiments. Donors were grouped into four age groups: young (average 16 years), middle-aged (around 39), aged (approximately 67) and long-lived (approximately 82). Age-related changes in TCR beta repertoire diversity were measured in the study by deep sequencing normalized with unique cDNA molecular identifiers. To avoid experimental bias, donors of different ages were distributed randomly across sequencing lanes. For two donors (one aged 18 to 29 and one aged 80 or older), the study analyzed two additional independent replicas of 1 million unique cDNA reads from the same blood draw. What the work shows at the level of the full study, not this receptor alone: Total diversity estimates from one million sequenced T cells were considered lower bounds and underestimates. Compared with the aged group, the long-lived group had more naive CD4+ T cells, fewer expanded clones and increased TCR diversity, suggesting age selection. The CMV infection status of donors was not known, potentially confounding age-related changes in expanded clonotypes. As age increased, observed TCR beta diversity per million T cells dropped in a roughly linear way, and a significant reduction was already evident by age 40. Observed TCR beta diversity correlated strongly with the percentage of naive T cells measured by flow cytometry. Because profiling used bulk unsorted PBMCs, naive and antigen-experienced compartments could not be compared conclusively.

The germline V gene encodes CDR1 LGHNA and CDR2 YSLEER. Trimming leaves V shorter by 4 bases and J shorter by 6 bases, with the junction holding 5 bases beyond the gene matches. Including the terminal cysteine and phenylalanine, the CDR3 comprises 14 residues. The sequence is cut down to CDR3 DNA, 42 bases in frame from base 1. Library preparation was by 5' RACE. These reads were obtained on an Illumina HiSeq 2500. A second roughly 6 to 12 cycle PCR used a sample-barcoded 5' primer and a J-beta primer mix. A unique molecular identifier was introduced onto each TCR beta cDNA molecule by a template-switch 5' adaptor carrying 12 random nucleotides. Each sample yielded at least 2.5 million CDR3-containing paired-end reads. The Mint cDNA synthesis kit, primed by a TRBC-specific oligonucleotide, was used to synthesize first-strand cDNA from all RNA. Following uracil-DNA glycosylase treatment, all cDNA underwent a first 18-cycle PCR with the universal primers M1SS and BC2_uni_R. On the authors' methods: For normalization, 1 million high-quality reads, each with a distinct molecular identifier, were randomly selected from each sample. Reads sharing molecular identifiers were discarded rather than binned into consensus sequences. MiTCR, run with a Q25 quality threshold and the strictest error-elimination algorithm, handled CDR3 identification, clonotype clustering and error correction. Lower-bound total TCR beta diversity was estimated with a nonparametric unseen species model using Euler transformation. TCRdb redid the processing of the public reads, applying fastp at Q25 and MiXCR, and retained in-frame beta chains. When rows share a CDR3 protein, they turn into one entry using the most common DNA and genes. TCRdb's processing, not the study's, gives the V and J calls here. For this sample there are around 580,000 distinct CDR3 sequences; less than 60% appear just once. Around 25% of the sample is held by the ten biggest clonotypes.

The receptor was derived from a man older than 75 in good health. The V gene is TRBV4-3 and the J gene is TRBJ2-1; 8 junctional bases match TRBD2. Specimen: blood. The CDR3 sequence is CASSPLAALNEQFF. The base sequence is TGCGCCAGCAGCCCACTAGCGGCCCTCAATGAGCAGTTCTTC.